What follows are 29 T cell receptor beta chains derived from one specimen sequenced in a study of blood T cell repertoires in COVID-19 (dated by TCRdb to 2018 to 2021). Library creation used the immunoSEQ multiplex PCR assay. As stored in TCRdb, this immuneACCESS dataset retains in-frame rearrangements with V and J assigned. A fraction of the clones does not appear; measured against another copy, unresolved V genes explain less than half of the discrepancy, and the remainder lacks a known reason. In this sample the table shows about 53,000 clones, 70% to 85% of which occur a single time. The leading ten clones occupy more than 13% of the sample. Sequences were obtained from peripheral blood. The origin of the receptors is a human donor in a cohort sampled during active COVID-19.

This clone was seen only once. CDR3 bases: TGTGCCAGCACCCGGGTGGCGAAAAACAATGAGCAGTTCTTC. This gives the protein CASTRVAKNNEQFF. The chain has TRBV6-7 and TRBJ2-1; no definite D call. TRBV6-7 is labeled an ORF, and its function is uncertain. This CDR3 spans 14 amino acids. V lost 7 bases, J lost 5 bases, and 15 bases lay in between.

V and J are TRBV4-3 and TRBJ1-1; D is undetermined. V was pared by 0 bases and J by 5 bases, with 10 bases between. The CDR3 runs to 14 residues. The germline V gene has CDR1 LGHNA and CDR2 YSLEER. CDR3 DNA: TGCGCCAGCAGCCAAGAGGAGGTGAGGACTGAAGCTTTCTTT. Its translation is CASSQEEVRTEAFF.

The rearrangement uses TRBV3-1 (or the pseudogene TRBV3-2) and TRBJ1-6; D is perhaps TRBD1 (6 bases). Germline V gene data show CDR1 as LGHDT and CDR2 as YNNKEL (reference sequence). V lost 1 base and J 7 bases, leaving 17 bases between the germline ends. The CDR3 has 17 residues. Written as DNA, the CDR3 is TGTGCCAGCAGCCAAGGCTCTACAGGGCGAGGGAATTCACCCCTCCACTTT. Protein product: CASSQGSTGRGNSPLHF.

The V gene is TRBV30, the J gene TRBJ2-5; 10 bases match TRBD2. Germline V CDR1 and CDR2: GTSNPN, SVGIG (reference sequence). With 6 bases clipped from V and 7 bases from J, the junction kept 11 bases outside the gene matches. CDR3 length: 14 amino acids. The CDR3 DNA reads as TGTGCCTGTAACAGCGGGAGGGTTGATCGGACCCAGTACTTC. It specifies CACNSGRVDRTQYF. Full variable domain (outside the CDR3, taken from reference TRBV30 and TRBJ2-5): SQTIHQWPATLVQPVGSPLSLECTVEGTSNPNLYWYRQAAGRGLQLLFYSVGIGQISSEVPQNLSASRPQDRQFILSSKKLLLSDSGFYLCACNSGRVDRTQYFGPGTRLLVL.

The chain employs TRBV7-9 and TRBJ2-3, with 10 bases matching TRBD1. Trimming removed 5 bases from V and 5 bases from J; junction bases left unmatched: 10. CDR3 length: 16 amino acids. Germline V CDR1 and CDR2: SEHNR, FQNEAQ (reference sequence). The CDR3 reads CASSPLSTGGGDTQYF. CDR3 bases: TGTGCCAGCAGCCCCCTTTCGACAGGGGGCGGAGATACGCAGTATTTT.

Points on this clone: Other DNA sequences within the sample encode an identical CDR3. The rearrangement uses TRBV7-3 and TRBJ2-7; D might be TRBD1 (6 bases). CDR1 is SGHTA and CDR2 is FQGTGA in the germline V gene. Trimming removed 5 bases at V and 0 bases at J, with 8 bases between. This CDR3 has 13 residues. The CDR3: CASSRRGSYEQYF. The CDR3 nucleotides are TGTGCCAGCAGCCGCAGGGGCTCCTACGAGCAGTACTTC.

The genes are TRBV28 and TRBJ2-7, with 8 bases matching TRBD1. The CDR3 is 14 amino acids. The V and J ends lost 6 bases and 2 bases, in that order; junction bases with no gene match: 6. Germline V gene sequence: CDR1 MDHEN, CDR2 SYDVKM. The CDR3, as DNA: TGTGCCAGCAGATTTCCAGGGGGCCCCTACGAGCAGTACTTC. It is translated as CASRFPGGPYEQYF.

The chain links TRBV5-5 to TRBJ2-1, with 8 bases aligning to TRBD1. Germline CDR1 SGHKS, CDR2 YYEKEE (reference sequence). The CDR3 is 14 amino acids. The junction had 9 bases not matched to a gene; V was cut back by 3 bases and J by 10 bases. CDR3 DNA sequence: TGTGCCAGCAGCTCGACCTACGGACAGGGAGAGCAGTTCTTC. Amino acid sequence: CASSSTYGQGEQFF.

This clone was seen only once. This sequence joins TRBV11-2 and TRBJ2-7; unclear D gene. The V end lost 0 bases, the J end lost 3 bases, and 6 bases lay between the germline ends. This CDR3 region has 13 residues. Germline values: CDR1 SGHAT, CDR2 FQNNGV. Here the CDR3 DNA reads TGTGCCAGCAGCTTAGAGTCGTTCTACGAGCAGTACTTC. Translating it yields CASSLESFYEQYF.

The chain is built from TRBV5-5 and TRBJ2-5; D may be TRBD1 (6 bases). This CDR3 is 14 amino acids long. Looked up from germline, CDR1 is SGHKS and CDR2 is YYEKEE (reference sequence). Trimming pared 3 bases from V and 0 bases from J, leaving 9 bases between. The chain's CDR3 is CASSSGTNQETQYF. CDR3 DNA sequence: TGTGCCAGCAGCTCCGGGACAAACCAAGAGACCCAGTACTTC.

The rearrangement links TRBV5-1 to TRBJ2-5; no clear D. CDR3 length: 11 amino acids. V dropped 8 bases and J dropped 2 bases, with 7 bases sitting between them. Germline CDR1 SGHRS, CDR2 YFSETQ. CDR3 nucleotide sequence: TGCGCCAGTGCCGGGCAAGAGACCCAGTACTTC. Its protein is CASAGQETQYF.

The CDR3 region is CAWSRTSGILNEQFF. The CDR3 DNA follows: TGTGCCTGGAGTAGGACTAGCGGAATTCTTAATGAGCAGTTCTTC. This chain connects TRBV30 to TRBJ2-1, with TRBD2 matching 10 bases. The CDR3 has 15 amino acids. The junction had 8 bases not matched to a gene; V was cut back by 2 bases and J by 7 bases. In germline, CDR1 is GTSNPN, CDR2 SVGIG (reference sequence).

This rearrangement joins TRBV5-1 to TRBJ2-5, with 8 bases fitting TRBD1. The CDR3 loop spans 15 amino acids. V shed 7 bases, J shed 2 bases, and the junction held 10 bases outside the gene matches. The germline V gene has CDR1 SGHRS and CDR2 YFSETQ. CDR3 residues: CASGEGQGPQETQYF. CDR3 DNA: TGCGCCAGCGGGGAAGGACAGGGACCACAAGAGACCCAGTACTTC.

The chain recombines TRBV28 with TRBJ1-4; D gene uncertain. Trimming left V 10 bases short and J 7 bases short, with 16 bases between. In germline, CDR1 is MDHEN, CDR2 SYDVKM. There are 13 residues in the CDR3. The CDR3 DNA is TGTGCCACCAAACAGCCGGGGATTGAAAAACTGTTTTTT. This sequence encodes CATKQPGIEKLFF.

The rearrangement uses TRBV10-3 and TRBJ1-3; perhaps TRBD1 as D (5 bases). V dropped 11 bases and J dropped 6 bases, with 5 bases sitting between them. The CDR3 loop spans 9 amino acids. The germline CDR1 and CDR2 sequences are ENHRY and SYGVKD. This CDR3 reads CAGQNTIYF. CDR3 DNA: TGTGCCGGACAAAACACCATATATTTT.

The chain joins TRBV9 to TRBJ2-2; 7 bases line up with TRBD1. Losses at the gene ends were 0 bases for V and 6 bases for J; bases not matched to a gene: 5. CDR1 and CDR2 (germline): SGDLS, YYNGEE. The CDR3 has 15 amino acids. CDR3 bases: TGTGCCAGCAGCGTAGGACAGGGCCTGCCCGGGGAGCTGTTTTTT. Translation: CASSVGQGLPGELFF.

This rearrangement joins TRBV9 to TRBJ2-1; D may be TRBD2 (5 bases). Germline V gene sequence: CDR1 SGDLS, CDR2 YYNGEE. Trimming removed 0 bases from V and 10 bases from J, with 8 bases in between. The CDR3 has 12 residues. The CDR3 spells CASSVATTEQFF. The CDR3 coding sequence is TGTGCCAGCAGCGTAGCGACTACGGAGCAGTTCTTC. Variable domain in full (rest from reference TRBV9 and TRBJ2-1): DSGVTQTPKHLITATGQRVTLRCSPRSGDLSVYWYQQSLDQGLQFLIQYYNGEERAKGNILERFSAQQFPDLHSELNLSSLELGDSALYFCASSVATTEQFFGPGTRLTVL.

The sample holds many counts of this clone. The chain carries TRBV7-9 and TRBJ2-7; D is unresolved. The CDR3 consists of 14 residues. Trimming left V 6 bases short and J 0 bases short, with 12 bases between. Per the germline V gene, CDR1 is SEHNR and CDR2 is FQNEAQ (reference sequence). This CDR3 is CASSLVPLSYEQYF. CDR3 coding DNA: TGTGCCAGCAGTCTAGTTCCCCTCTCCTACGAGCAGTACTTC.

About this clone: One end of the junction does not line up with germline, which may come from a read error. This chain links TRBV5-5 with TRBJ2-7, with 9 bases aligning to TRBD2. The CDR3 sequence is 14 residues long. The germline gives CDR1 SGHKS, CDR2 YYEKEE (reference sequence). CDR3 sequence: CASSSRGGSSEQYF. CDR3 nucleotides: TGTGCCAGCAGCTCGCGGGGGGGATCCTCCGAGCAGTACTTC.

J is TRBJ1-6 and V is TRBV28; TRBD1 agrees at 9 bases. From germline, CDR1 is MDHEN and CDR2 SYDVKM. J gave up 9 bases and V 3 bases, and 6 bases lay outside the gene matches. This CDR3 has 15 residues. The CDR3 here is CASSFRGTGSSPLHF. CDR3 DNA sequence: TGTGCCAGCAGTTTCCGTGGGACAGGGTCTTCACCCCTCCACTTT.

This clone was seen a few times. The chain combines TRBV4-3 with TRBJ2-6; perhaps TRBD2 as D (6 bases). The V gene lost 4 bases and the J gene lost 0 bases, with 19 bases spanning the gap. The CDR3 contains 19 residues. The germline V gene has CDR1 LGHNA and CDR2 YSLEER. The CDR3 nucleotides read TGCGCCAGCAGCCGCTCCCCCCCCGGCGGGGACTCTGGGGCCAACGTCCTGACTTTC. This sequence encodes CASSRSPPGGDSGANVLTF.

The chain joins TRBV28 to TRBJ1-2, with no clear D. There are 15 residues in the CDR3. Germline CDR1 MDHEN, CDR2 SYDVKM. V was cut by 5 bases and J by 4 bases, with 17 bases left in between. CDR3 amino acids: CASSNLKYAGYGYTF. CDR3 coding DNA: TGTGCCAGCAGTAACCTGAAATACGCGGGCTATGGCTACACCTTC.

This clone was counted between two and nine times. V gene TRBV11-2 combines with J gene TRBJ2-2; perhaps TRBD2 as D (5 bases). V lost 3 bases and J 1 base, leaving 9 bases between the germline ends. This CDR3 is built from 15 residues. CDR1 is SGHAT and CDR2 is FQNNGV in the germline V gene. The CDR3 spells CASSLRAGNTGELFF. The CDR3 coding sequence is TGTGCCAGCAGCTTGCGGGCAGGGAACACCGGGGAGCTGTTTTTT.

This chain links TRBV9 with TRBJ2-2; D tentatively reads TRBD1 or TRBD2 (5 bases each). CDR3 length: 14 amino acids. Germline V lookup: CDR1 SGDLS, CDR2 YYNGEE. The germline V and J ends were trimmed by 7 bases and 5 bases, with 15 bases remaining between them. Here the CDR3 reads CASRGQGETGELFF. The CDR3 nucleotides read TGTGCCAGCCGCGGGCAGGGTGAAACCGGGGAGCTGTTTTTT.

This sequence joins TRBV5-4 and TRBJ2-3; a weak D match, TRBD2 (6 bases). Per the germline V gene, CDR1 is SGHNT and CDR2 is YYREEE (reference sequence). The V end lost 4 bases, the J end lost 4 bases, and 16 bases lay between the germline ends. CDR3 length: 15 amino acids. This CDR3 reads CASSEGGKTPDTQYF. The CDR3 nucleotides are TGTGCCAGCAGCGAGGGCGGGAAGACCCCAGATACGCAGTATTTT. The variable domain in full, completed from reference TRBV5-4 and TRBJ2-3, reads ETGVTQSPTHLIKTRGQQVTLRCSSQSGHNTVSWYQQALGQGPQFIFQYYREEENGRGNFPPRFSGLQFPNYSSELNVNALELDDSALYLCASSEGGKTPDTQYFGPGTRLTVL.

This clone was counted between two and nine times. V gene TRBV19 combines with J gene TRBJ2-1; 9 bases line up with TRBD1. The CDR3 consists of 18 residues. V lost 7 bases and J lost 11; bases outside the gene matches: 24. Germline loops: CDR1 LNHDA, CDR2 SQIVND (reference sequence). The CDR3 sequence: CASTNLFRDRESSHKQFF. In DNA, the CDR3 is TGTGCCAGTACCAATTTGTTCCGGGACAGGGAAAGTTCCCACAAGCAGTTCTTC. The full variable domain, in which reference TRBV19 and TRBJ2-1 provide the parts outside the CDR3, is DGGITQSPKYLFRKEGQNVTLSCEQNLNHDAMYWYRQDPGQGLRLIYYSQIVNDFQKGDIAEGYSVSREKKESFPLTVTSAQKNPTAFYLCASTNLFRDRESSHKQFFGPGTRLTVL.

This clone was picked up a small number of times. This chain links TRBV21-1 with TRBJ2-7; the D call of TRBD1 is as the table states it, not checked on the DNA. TRBV21-1 is a known pseudogene. The CDR3 has 14 residues. The chain's CDR3 is CARAGAAVTYEQYF. CDR3 nucleotide sequence: TGTGCCAGGGCTGGGGCAGCCGTCACCTACGAGCAGTACTTC.

The V call is TRBV19, the J call TRBJ1-5; 9 positions match TRBD1. The ends lost 8 bases at V and 1 base at J; junction bases unmatched: 6. Germline loops: CDR1 LNHDA, CDR2 SQIVND (reference sequence). This CDR3 is built from 15 residues. CDR3 DNA: TGTGCCAGTTGGGGACAGGGACTGAGCAATCAGCCCCAGCATTTT. It yields the protein CASWGQGLSNQPQHF.

The rearrangement uses TRBV3-1 (or the pseudogene TRBV3-2) and TRBJ2-7, with 7 positions matching TRBD1. J lost 7 bases, V lost 4 bases, and 13 bases had no gene match. CDR3 length: 15 amino acids. Per the germline V gene, CDR1 is LGHDT and CDR2 is YNNKEL (reference sequence). CDR3 in amino acids: CASSRGGDFLGEQYF. The CDR3 bases are TGTGCCAGCAGCCGAGGGGGCGATTTTTTAGGGGAGCAGTACTTC.